Listed below are T cell receptor beta chains from one sample, sequenced in a study of blood T cells in healthy people across ages. Each CDR3 protein is one row after TCRdb ran MiXCR on the 5' RACE reads. The table has 630,000 or so distinct CDR3 sequences, about 30% seen once. Sequenced: blood. All receptors come from an elderly woman in good health. CDR3s include the opening cysteine and the closing phenylalanine or tryptophan. The D gene is left open where the match is weak. Some rows have no size entry. The others give once, few or many, or a class for an expanded clone.

NA	many	TRBV7-9	TRBJ2-7	CASEGAYEQYF	TGTGCCAGCGAGGGCGCCTACGAGCAGTACTTC
NA	many	TRBV7-2	TRBJ2-7	CASSAAIEQYF	TGTGCCAGCAGCGCGGCGATCGAGCAGTACTTC
TRBD2	many	TRBV5-6	TRBJ2-7	CASSIYLSGARYEQYF	TGTGCCAGCAGCATCTACCTTAGCGGGGCTCGGTACGAGCAGTACTTC
TRBD1	NA	TRBV6-5	TRBJ1-1	CASSYSTGAVDTEAFF	TGTGCCAGCAGTTACTCGACAGGGGCAGTGGACACTGAAGCTTTCTTT
TRBD1	NA	TRBV9	TRBJ2-1	CASSGADRGDEQFF	TGTGCCAGCAGCGGAGCGGACAGGGGAGATGAGCAGTTCTTC
TRBD2	NA	TRBV7-2	TRBJ2-7	CASSLSLRERYEQYF	TGCGCCAGCAGCTTAAGTTTGCGGGAGCGATACGAGCAGTACTTC
TRBD1	many	TRBV20-1	TRBJ2-1	CSAGSWDRGYNEQFF	TGCAGTGCTGGCTCATGGGACAGGGGGTACAATGAGCAGTTCTTC
NA	many	TRBV30	TRBJ2-5	CAWSVIGSPQETQYF	TGTGCCTGGAGTGTAATCGGATCCCCCCAAGAGACCCAGTACTTC
NA	NA	TRBV7-2	TRBJ1-5	CASSSGRVQPQHF	TGTGCCAGCAGCTCGGGCAGGGTTCAGCCCCAGCATTTT
TRBD1	NA	TRBV5-1	TRBJ2-2	CASSLVGGHTGELFF	TGCGCCAGCAGCTTAGTAGGGGGCCACACCGGGGAGCTGTTTTTT
NA	few	TRBV27	TRBJ1-6	CASSPRTAYNSPLHF	TGTGCCAGCAGTCCGCGGACAGCTTATAATTCACCCCTCCACTTT
NA	many	TRBV5-1	TRBJ1-2	CASSSGHYGYTF	TGCGCCAGCAGCTCGGGACACTATGGCTACACCTTC
NA	many	TRBV7-8	TRBJ2-2	CASSLTTVTGELFF	TGTGCCAGCAGCTTAACCACAGTCACCGGGGAGCTGTTTTTT
TRBD1	many	TRBV4-3	TRBJ2-6	CASSPGQQFFSGANVLTF	TGCGCCAGCAGCCCGGGACAGCAATTTTTCTCTGGGGCCAACGTCCTGACTTTC
TRBD1	many	TRBV6-5	TRBJ2-7	CASSFAGTGAYEQYF	TGTGCCAGCAGTTTCGCCGGGACAGGGGCCTACGAGCAGTACTTC
NA	NA	TRBV20-1	TRBJ2-7	CSAPDDYEQYF	TGCAGTGCTCCTGACGACTACGAGCAGTACTTC
NA	many	TRBV18	TRBJ2-5	CASSETFQETQYF	TGTGCCAGCTCCGAAACGTTCCAAGAGACCCAGTACTTC
NA	NA	TRBV5-4	TRBJ1-2	CASSRWARDGYTF	TGTGCCAGCAGCCGTTGGGCTAGAGATGGCTACACCTTC
TRBD1	few	TRBV5-1	TRBJ1-1	CASSAGQGANTEAFF	TGCGCCAGCAGCGCAGGACAGGGGGCGAACACTGAAGCTTTCTTT
NA	NA	TRBV7-9	TRBJ2-7	CASSPNRVDEQYF	TGTGCCAGCAGCCCCAACAGGGTCGACGAGCAGTACTTC
NA	many	TRBV3-1	TRBJ2-5	CASSQEVRQYQETQYF	TGTGCCAGCAGCCAAGAAGTTCGGCAGTACCAAGAGACCCAGTACTTC
NA	NA	TRBV28	TRBJ1-2	CASKGVNYGYTF	TGTGCCAGCAAAGGAGTTAACTATGGCTACACCTTC
TRBD2	NA	TRBV7-2	TRBJ2-1	CASSLRVRGGRSYNEQFF	TGTGCCAGCAGCTTACGTGTTCGGGGGGGCAGGTCCTACAATGAGCAGTTCTTC
NA	few	TRBV30	TRBJ1-5	CAWKGDGSNQPQHF	TGTGCCTGGAAGGGCGACGGGAGCAATCAGCCCCAGCATTTT
NA	medium-sized	TRBV7-2	TRBJ2-7	CASSLDPGHPYEQYF	TGTGCCAGCAGCTTAGACCCGGGACACCCTTACGAGCAGTACTTC
NA	many	TRBV24-1	TRBJ2-2	CATAGDTGELFF	TGTGCCACGGCTGGGGACACCGGGGAGCTGTTTTTT
TRBD2	few	TRBV20-1	TRBJ2-3	CSATGTSGGVSDTQYF	TGCAGTGCTACCGGGACTAGCGGGGGGGTGTCAGATACGCAGTATTTT
TRBD1	once	TRBV5-1	TRBJ2-2	CASSEYRGAGELFF	TGCGCCAGCAGCGAATACAGGGGAGCCGGGGAGCTGTTTTTT
TRBD2	many	TRBV7-2	TRBJ2-1	CASSLSRGGYNEQFF	TGTGCCAGCAGCTTAAGTCGGGGGGGCTACAATGAGCAGTTCTTC
TRBD1	many	TRBV3-1	TRBJ1-4	CASSQHRGDEKLFF	TGTGCCAGCAGCCAACACAGGGGGGACGAAAAACTGTTTTTT
NA	many	TRBV7-9	TRBJ1-2	CASSLELGQHYGYTF	TGTGCCAGCAGCTTAGAGCTTGGACAGCACTATGGCTACACCTTC
TRBD2	NA	TRBV20-1	TRBJ2-5	CSADSGAGTQYF	TGCAGTGCAGATAGCGGGGCTGGGACCCAGTACTTC
NA	few	TRBV6-1	TRBJ1-5	CASTGMRQPQHF	TGTGCCAGCACCGGGATGCGGCAGCCCCAGCATTTT
NA	once	TRBV4-2	TRBJ1-2	CASSQERADRYGYTF	TGTGCCAGCAGCCAAGAAAGGGCAGACAGATATGGCTACACCTTC
TRBD1	many	TRBV7-9	TRBJ2-5	CASSLSGQGLSEYF	TGTGCCAGCAGCTTATCGGGACAGGGCTTGTCGGAGTACTTC
TRBD1	NA	TRBV5-5	TRBJ1-4	CASSRNTGDEKLFF	TGTGCCAGCAGTCGAAATACAGGGGACGAAAAACTGTTTTTT
NA	many	TRBV6-2/TRBV6-3	TRBJ2-7	CASSSRERVTPYEQYF	TGTGCCAGCAGCTCACGAGAGCGGGTCACCCCATACGAGCAGTACTTC
NA	many	TRBV4-1	TRBJ1-5	CASSQGRVSNQPQHF	TGCGCCAGCAGCCAGGGTCGGGTTAGCAATCAGCCCCAGCATTTT
TRBD1	many	TRBV5-5	TRBJ2-7	CASSSYRGEVYEQYF	TGTGCCAGCAGCTCTTACAGGGGGGAAGTCTACGAGCAGTACTTC
TRBD1	many	TRBV7-2	TRBJ2-5	CASSRRQGSYQETQYF	TGTGCCAGCAGCCGTCGACAGGGTTCCTACCAAGAGACCCAGTACTTC
TRBD1	many	TRBV7-3	TRBJ2-1	CASSLMGDRGYNEQFF	TGTGCCAGCAGCTTAATGGGAGACAGGGGCTACAATGAGCAGTTCTTC
NA	NA	TRBV3-1	TRBJ1-1	CASSQFTSTEAFF	TGTGCCAGCAGCCAGTTCACAAGCACTGAAGCTTTCTTT
NA	many	TRBV15	TRBJ2-1	CATSRPRSSYNEQFF	TGTGCCACCAGCAGACCCCGGAGCTCCTACAATGAGCAGTTCTTC
NA	many	TRBV7-3	TRBJ2-1	CASSPLSGGAGNEQFF	TGTGCCAGCAGCCCCCTCTCGGGTGGGGCAGGAAATGAGCAGTTCTTC
TRBD1	NA	TRBV20-1	TRBJ1-1	CSARFRDRGFGAEAFF	TGCAGTGCTAGATTCCGGGACAGGGGTTTCGGCGCTGAAGCTTTCTTT
TRBD2	NA	TRBV6-1	TRBJ2-6	CASTLGTSGGSTFSGTNVPTF	TGTGCCAGCACTCTCGGGACTAGCGGGGGGTCAACTTTCTCTGGGACCAACGTCCCGACTTTC
NA	many	TRBV20-1	TRBJ1-6	CSGGPEESSYNSPLHF	TGCAGCGGAGGACCGGAGGAAAGCTCCTATAATTCACCCCTCCACTTT
NA	many	TRBV7-9	TRBJ2-1	CASSSPRRHNEQFF	TGTGCCAGCAGCTCCCCCCGCAGGCACAATGAGCAGTTCTTC
NA	many	TRBV12-3/TRBV12-4	TRBJ2-1	CASSGTGVEQFF	TGTGCCAGCAGTGGGACTGGGGTTGAGCAGTTCTTC
TRBD1	NA	TRBV28	TRBJ1-1	CASSLWGTGNTEAFF	TGTGCCAGCAGTTTATGGGGGACAGGGAACACTGAAGCTTTCTTT
TRBD2	NA	TRBV20-1	TRBJ2-7	CSARGLESGSSYEQYF	TGCAGTGCTAGAGGACTCGAAAGCGGGAGCTCCTACGAGCAGTACTTC
NA	NA	TRBV20-1	TRBJ2-5	CSVAGLPEAQYF	TGCAGTGTGGCGGGCCTACCTGAAGCCCAGTACTTC
NA	many	TRBV12-3/TRBV12-4	TRBJ1-1	CASSYKGLQAFF	TGTGCCAGCAGTTACAAAGGCCTCCAAGCTTTCTTT
NA	NA	TRBV6-2/TRBV6-3	TRBJ1-5	CASSRTAVNQPPHF	TGTGCCAGCAGCCGGACCGCGGTGAATCAGCCCCCGCATTTT
NA	few	TRBV6-2/TRBV6-3	TRBJ2-2	CASSYSWQNTGELFF	TGTGCCAGCAGTTACTCGTGGCAAAACACCGGGGAGCTGTTTTTT
TRBD2	many	TRBV18	TRBJ2-7	CASSPPPGGSFGEQYF	TGTGCCAGCTCACCACCGCCCGGGGGGAGTTTTGGAGAGCAGTACTTC